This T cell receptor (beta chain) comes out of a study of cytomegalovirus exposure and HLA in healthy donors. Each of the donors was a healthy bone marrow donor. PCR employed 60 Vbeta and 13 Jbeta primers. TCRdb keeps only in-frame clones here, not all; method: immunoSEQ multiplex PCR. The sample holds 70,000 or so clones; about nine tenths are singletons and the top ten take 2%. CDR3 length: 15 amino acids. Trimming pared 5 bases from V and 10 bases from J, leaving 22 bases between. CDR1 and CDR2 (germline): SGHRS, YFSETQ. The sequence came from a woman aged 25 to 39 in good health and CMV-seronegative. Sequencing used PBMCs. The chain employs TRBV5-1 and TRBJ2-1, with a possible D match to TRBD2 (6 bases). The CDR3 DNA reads TGCGCCAGCAGTACTGCCGGGACTTCGCTAGTGGAGCAGTTCTTC. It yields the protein CASSTAGTSLVEQFF.